A selection of T cell receptor beta chains follows, all from one sample in a study of blood T cell repertoires in COVID-19. The table came from immunoSEQ multiplex PCR; TCRdb's copy has only in-frame clones and leaves some out. The sample carries tens of thousands of clones, approximately 83% recorded once. The specimen sequenced was peripheral blood. The receptors here all came from a man aged 55 to 69 with acute or convalescent COVID-19. The CDR3 runs from the conserved cysteine through the conserved F or W. The D gene is left open where the match is weak. Size is omitted from some rows. Given values are once, few, many or a class for expanded clones.

j_call clone_size v_call d_call cdr3_aa
TRBJ2-7 . TRBV12-3/TRBV12-4 . CASSESSTYEQYF
TRBJ1-2 once TRBV9 . CASGGGPTHYGYTF
TRBJ2-7 . TRBV7-2 . CASSSVGGGEQYF
TRBJ1-3 few TRBV23-1 . CASGRGARDSGNTIYF
TRBJ2-6 . TRBV19 TRBD1 CASSPTGGGRSGANVLTF
TRBJ1-5 once TRBV5-6 . CASSSPRGNQPQHF
TRBJ1-2 . TRBV5-1 TRBD1 CASSLQGTGGSNYGYTF
TRBJ2-3 . TRBV12-3/TRBV12-4 . CASRLDGTDTQYF
TRBJ1-2 . TRBV12-3/TRBV12-4 . CASTQGGAYGYTF
TRBJ2-5 . TRBV5-6 . CASSSFGRAEETQYF
TRBJ2-7 . TRBV6-5 . CASSYSSRAPYEQYF
TRBJ2-6 . TRBV10-3 . CAVQAPGANVLTF
TRBJ1-3 once TRBV18 . CASSPGGNSGNTIYF
TRBJ1-1 . TRBV6-5 . CASTRTSEAFF
TRBJ2-5 . TRBV18 . CASSPPPLQETQYF
TRBJ2-5 . TRBV12-3/TRBV12-4 . CASSFRGSETQYF
TRBJ1-1 . TRBV13 TRBD1 CASSRQGTEAFF
TRBJ1-4 . TRBV19 . CASSNEAGATNEKLFF
TRBJ2-7 few TRBV5-4 . CASSLTQGPVSYEQYF
TRBJ1-2 once TRBV9 . CASSSDTYGYTF
TRBJ1-1 . TRBV6-5 TRBD1 CASSETGITEAFF
TRBJ2-7 . TRBV25-1 . CASMRRGSYEQYF